These 6 T cell receptor beta chains were sequenced from one sample in a study of cytomegalovirus exposure and HLA in healthy donors. Researchers ran the PCR with 60 Vbeta and 13 Jbeta primers. Data came from immunoSEQ multiplex PCR; TCRdb stores just in-frame clones and leaves some out. The sample consists of 90,000 or so clones, 80% to 90% of them appearing once. What was sequenced was PBMCs. The receptors derive from a man aged 25-45 years in good health and CMV-seropositive.

This clone was counted a few times. The genes are TRBV10-3 and TRBJ1-1; D is undetermined. The CDR3 runs to 15 residues. The V gene's germline CDR1 is ENHRY and CDR2 SYGVKD. V gave up 7 bases and J gave up 0 bases, with 15 bases separating them. CDR3 bases: TGTGCCATCATCCAATCGAAGAGCGTGAACACTGAAGCTTTCTTT. As protein: CAIIQSKSVNTEAFF.

This chain uses TRBV10-1 with TRBJ2-3, with 8 positions matching TRBD2. Germline assignment: CDR1 WNHNN and CDR2 SYGVQD (reference sequence). J was trimmed by 2 bases and V by 5 bases; bases with no gene match: 9. The CDR3 sequence is 16 residues long. For the CDR3, the DNA is TGCGCCAGCAGTCAGGAAGCGGGAGCGTTCACAGATACGCAGTATTTT. It is translated as CASSQEAGAFTDTQYF.

V usage is TRBV27 and J usage is TRBJ2-5, with a possible D match to TRBD1 (6 bases). The germline gives CDR1 MNHEY, CDR2 SMNVEV (reference sequence). The CDR3 is 13 amino acids. V was trimmed by 6 bases and J by 2 bases, leaving 10 bases between them. The CDR3 bases are TGTGCCAGCAGACAGGGACCACAAGAGACCCAGTACTTC. Translation gives CASRQGPQETQYF.

The chain carries TRBV18 and TRBJ2-7; D gene unclear. V shed 6 bases and J shed 0 bases, with 3 bases lying between them. Per germline, CDR1 KGHSH and CDR2 LQKENI. The CDR3 length is 11 residues. The chain's CDR3 is CASSYSYEQYF. The CDR3 region has the DNA TGTGCCAGCTCTTACTCCTACGAGCAGTACTTC.

In this sample, this clone turned up a few times. The genes are TRBV5-1 and TRBJ1-1; D is ambiguous. V was pared by 3 bases and J by 0 bases, with 12 bases between. Germline lookup yields CDR1 SGHRS and CDR2 YFSETQ. CDR3 length equals 15 residues. CDR3 DNA sequence: TGCGCCAGCAGCTCCCAAGTGAGCCTGAACACTGAAGCTTTCTTT. Translating it yields CASSSQVSLNTEAFF.

This clone was recorded a few times. This chain joins TRBV19 and TRBJ2-1; 7 bases line up with TRBD2. Germline V lookup: CDR1 LNHDA, CDR2 SQIVND (reference sequence). The CDR3 length is 15 residues. The V and J ends lost 1 base and 6 bases, in that order; junction bases with no gene match: 6. CDR3 amino acids: CASSIATGGRNEQFF. For the CDR3, the DNA is TGTGCCAGTAGTATAGCGACGGGAGGACGCAATGAGCAGTTCTTC.